These T cell receptor beta chains were read from a single sample in a study of Ad26.COV2.S vaccination and SARS-CoV-2 variants. Measured with immunoSEQ multiplex PCR; TCRdb has only the in-frame clones, and not every one. Of 300,000 to 400,000 clones in the sample, about 86% were seen once. The sequences come from peripheral blood, collected in a trial of Ad26.COV2.S vaccine versus placebo. All receptors come from a person between 18 and 65 years old who received the Ad26.COV2.S COVID-19 vaccine or a placebo. Each CDR3 is given with its conserved first and last residue. The order of the fields is J gene, V gene, D gene, clone size, CDR3 DNA, CDR3 protein. D genes are given only for firm matches. Not every row has a clone size; where given, it reads once, few, many or a size class.

TRBJ2-2,TRBV9,-,-,TGTGCCAGCAGCGTAGGAGGGCACGGCACCGGGGAGCTGTTTTTT,CASSVGGHGTGELFF
TRBJ2-5,TRBV4-1,-,-,TGCGCCAGCAGCCAAGATAAAGGAGAGACCCAGTACTTC,CASSQDKGETQYF
TRBJ2-1,TRBV5-6,TRBD2,-,TGTGCCAGCAGCTTGGCCAAAGGGCGGGGGATCTCCTACAATGAGCAGTTCTTC,CASSLAKGRGISYNEQFF
TRBJ1-3,TRBV5-1,TRBD1,-,TGCGCCAGCAGCTCCCCAACAGGGGTTCGGGGCTCAGGAAACACCATATATTTT,CASSSPTGVRGSGNTIYF
TRBJ1-1,TRBV5-1,TRBD1,-,TGCGCCAGCAGCTTGGCGAACAGGGGAGAAGCTTTCTTT,CASSLANRGEAFF
TRBJ2-5,TRBV30,-,-,TGTGCCTGGAGGAAACAAAACAGGGTCGGGGAGACCCAGTACTTC,CAWRKQNRVGETQYF
TRBJ2-7,TRBV2,-,-,TGTGCCAGCTATGGAGGAAAACAAACCTACGAGCAGTACTTC,CASYGGKQTYEQYF
TRBJ2-2,TRBV7-2,-,-,TGTGCCAGCAGCTTAGGGATTGGCGGGGAGCTGTTTTTT,CASSLGIGGELFF
TRBJ2-1,TRBV19,TRBD1,-,TGTGCCAGTAGTGTCACCGGGACAGGGCGCCATGAGCAGTTCTTC,CASSVTGTGRHEQFF
TRBJ1-2,TRBV9,TRBD1,-,TGTGCCAGCAGCTACCGGGACAGGGACTATGGCTACACCTTC,CASSYRDRDYGYTF
TRBJ2-3,TRBV7-2,TRBD2,few,TGTGCCAGCAGCTTAGGGCGACTAGCGCGGAGGGACACAGATACGCAGTATTTT,CASSLGRLARRDTDTQYF
TRBJ1-2,TRBV6-5,-,-,TGTGCCAGCAGTTCCGGGACAACCCTAGATGGCTACACCTTC,CASSSGTTLDGYTF
TRBJ1-1,TRBV6-5,-,once,TGTGCCAGCGAAGTCACTGGTGAAGCTTTCTTT,CASEVTGEAFF
TRBJ1-6,TRBV2,TRBD1,-,TGTGCCAGCCTCCGGGACAGGGGGACTGCACCCCTCCACTTT,CASLRDRGTAPLHF
TRBJ1-5,TRBV5-1,-,-,TGCGCCAGCAGCTTGGGGGGAACGAGCAATCAGCCCCAGCATTTT,CASSLGGTSNQPQHF
TRBJ1-4,TRBV29-1,-,-,TGCAGCGCCACAGGACCTAATGAAAAACTGTTTTTT,CSATGPNEKLFF
TRBJ1-1,TRBV3-1/TRBV3-2,TRBD1,-,TGTGCCAGCAGCCCGATGACAGGGACTGAAGCTTTCTTT,CASSPMTGTEAFF
TRBJ2-7,TRBV12-5,TRBD1,few,TGTGCTAGTGGTTTGGACAGGGGCTACGAGCAGTACTTC,CASGLDRGYEQYF
TRBJ2-3,TRBV27,TRBD1,few,TGTGCCAGCAGTTCGCCACAGGGGCTTCCCACAGATACGCAGTATTTT,CASSSPQGLPTDTQYF
TRBJ1-2,TRBV6-2/TRBV6-3,-,few,TGTGCCAGCAGTTCTGGATCGGGTAACTATGGCTACACCTTC,CASSSGSGNYGYTF
TRBJ2-7,TRBV9,TRBD2,-,TGTGCCAGCAGCGGCAATAGCGGGGGGCTGAGGGAGCAGTACTTC,CASSGNSGGLREQYF
TRBJ1-3,TRBV9,-,-,TGTGCCAGCAGCCCCTTGGGCAGCCTCTCTGGAAACACCATATATTTT,CASSPLGSLSGNTIYF
TRBJ1-2,TRBV7-9,-,-,TGTGCCAGCAGCTTAGAGGACAGAGACTACACCTTC,CASSLEDRDYTF
TRBJ1-1,TRBV19,-,-,TGTGCCACCTTCAACCGAGGGGGGGCTGAAGCTTTCTTT,CATFNRGGAEAFF
TRBJ2-3,TRBV5-4,TRBD1,once,TGTGCCAGCACCAGACAGGGGTTACGCACAGATACGCAGTATTTT,CASTRQGLRTDTQYF
TRBJ1-1,TRBV5-1,TRBD1,-,TGCGCCAGCAGCTTAGGCAACACAGGGGCCACTGAAGCTTTCTTT,CASSLGNTGATEAFF
TRBJ2-7,TRBV2,TRBD1,-,TGTGCCAGCAGAGTAGTGACAGGGGGCCTTGAGCAGTACTTC,CASRVVTGGLEQYF
TRBJ2-2,TRBV5-4,TRBD2,-,TGTGCCAGCAGCTGGGGACTAGCCGGCAACACCGGGGAGCTGTTTTTT,CASSWGLAGNTGELFF
TRBJ2-5,TRBV9,-,-,TGTGCCAGCAGCGTAGGAACTTCCGTTGAGACCCAGTACTTC,CASSVGTSVETQYF
TRBJ2-1,TRBV10-3,TRBD2,-,TGTGCCACCAAAAGCGGGGGCAAATACAATGAGCAGTTCTTC,CATKSGGKYNEQFF
TRBJ2-1,TRBV7-3,-,few,TGTGCCAGCAGCTTAAACGCGCAATCCTACAATGAGCAGTTCTTC,CASSLNAQSYNEQFF
TRBJ1-5,TRBV7-9,-,-,TGTGCCAGCAGCTTAGCGCTGGCTAACGGGGGATCGGGCCAGCCCCAGCATTTT,CASSLALANGGSGQPQHF
TRBJ2-2,TRBV5-4,-,-,TGTGCCAGCAGCCCCGGACACCTACCCCTTAACACCGGGGAGCTGTTTTTT,CASSPGHLPLNTGELFF
TRBJ2-3,TRBV2,TRBD1,-,TGTGCCAGCACTCCGGACAGGTCTAGCACAGATACGCAGTATTTT,CASTPDRSSTDTQYF
TRBJ1-5,TRBV6-2/TRBV6-3,-,-,TGTGCCAGCAGTTACTCTTCCCTTCCGCTGAATCAGCCCCAGCATTTT,CASSYSSLPLNQPQHF
TRBJ2-5,TRBV2,TRBD1,-,TGTGCCAGCAGTGAAGCGCGGGACAGGGGGCGAAGTAGAGAGACCCAGTACTTC,CASSEARDRGRSRETQYF
TRBJ1-5,TRBV7-2,-,once,TGTGCCAGCAGCTTAGTAGGGACGGGCAATCAGCCCCAGCATTTT,CASSLVGTGNQPQHF
TRBJ1-4,TRBV6-1,-,-,TGTGCCAGCAGTGAATTGGGGGGCCTTGGTGAAAAACTGTTTTTT,CASSELGGLGEKLFF
TRBJ1-6,TRBV30,-,-,TGTGCCTGGACCCAGGGAGGGGGATCACCCCTCCACTTT,CAWTQGGGSPLHF
TRBJ2-7,TRBV30,TRBD1,-,TGTGCCTGGAGAACCCTGGGACAGCTTACCTACGAGCAGTACTTC,CAWRTLGQLTYEQYF
TRBJ2-1,TRBV7-9,-,once,TGTGCCAGCAGCTTAGCGGGCGGGGCAGTCTACAATGAGCAGTTCTTC,CASSLAGGAVYNEQFF
TRBJ1-2,TRBV2,TRBD1,-,TGTGCCAGCAGTGCAACCCAGGACAGGGAGTATGGCTACACCTTC,CASSATQDREYGYTF
TRBJ1-1,TRBV6-2/TRBV6-3,-,few,TGTGCCAGCAGTTACTCGGCCAGGAACACTGAAGCTTTCTTT,CASSYSARNTEAFF
TRBJ2-5,TRBV12-3/TRBV12-4,TRBD1,-,TGTGCCAGTACCTCAGGGGGCGAGGAGACCCAGTACTTC,CASTSGGEETQYF
TRBJ1-3,TRBV3-1/TRBV3-2,-,-,TGTGCCAGCAGCCTTGGTTCTGGAAACACCATATATTTT,CASSLGSGNTIYF
TRBJ1-5,TRBV5-8,-,-,TGTGCCAGCAGCTTGGATCTCAACAATCAGCCCCAGCATTTT,CASSLDLNNQPQHF